The TCR beta chain described here comes from a study of control samples from healthy donors and cancer patients. V gave up 4 bases and J gave up 8 bases; unmatched junction bases: 12. CDR1 is SGDLS and CDR2 is YYNGEE in the germline V gene. CDR3 length: 15 residues. Assay: immunoSEQ multiplex PCR; the TCRdb copy retains only in-frame clones and omits some. This table holds about 130,000 clones, 80% to 95% found once. This clone was observed once. The sample consisted of blood. This TCR came from a man between 18 and 29 years old in good health. The gene calls are TRBV9 and TRBJ2-1; TRBD1 agrees at 7 bases. Written as DNA, the CDR3 is TGTGCCAGCAGCCTCTACCCGGGACAGTCTGATGAGCAGTTCTTC. Translated: CASSLYPGQSDEQFF.